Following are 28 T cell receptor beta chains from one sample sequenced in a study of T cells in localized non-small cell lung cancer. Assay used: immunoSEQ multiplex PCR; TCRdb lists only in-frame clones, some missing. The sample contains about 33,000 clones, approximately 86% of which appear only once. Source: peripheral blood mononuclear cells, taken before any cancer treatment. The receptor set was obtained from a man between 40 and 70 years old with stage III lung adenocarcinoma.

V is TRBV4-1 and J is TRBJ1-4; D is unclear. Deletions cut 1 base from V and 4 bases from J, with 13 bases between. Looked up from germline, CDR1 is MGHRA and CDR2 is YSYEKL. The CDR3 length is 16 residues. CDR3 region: CASSQGAGDLNEKLFF. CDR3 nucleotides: TGCGCCAGCAGCCAAGGGGCAGGCGACCTTAATGAAAAACTGTTTTTT.

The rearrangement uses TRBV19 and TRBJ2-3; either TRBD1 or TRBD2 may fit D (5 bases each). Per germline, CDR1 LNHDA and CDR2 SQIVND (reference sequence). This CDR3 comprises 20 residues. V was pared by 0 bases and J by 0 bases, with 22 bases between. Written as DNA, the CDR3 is TGTGCCAGTAGTATAGATCACCTCGGAATAAAGGGGAGAAGCACAGATACGCAGTATTTT. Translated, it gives CASSIDHLGIKGRSTDTQYF.

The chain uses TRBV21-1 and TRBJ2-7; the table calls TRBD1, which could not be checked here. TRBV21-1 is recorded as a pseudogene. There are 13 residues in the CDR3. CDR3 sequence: CASSLDSPYEQYF. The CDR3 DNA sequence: TGTGCCAGCTCTCTCGACAGTCCTTACGAGCAGTACTTC.

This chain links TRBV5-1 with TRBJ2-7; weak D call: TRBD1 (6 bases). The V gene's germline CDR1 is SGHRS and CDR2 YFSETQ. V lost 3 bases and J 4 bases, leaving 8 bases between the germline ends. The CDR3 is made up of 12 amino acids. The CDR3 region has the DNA TGCGCCAGCAGCTCACAGGGATACGAGCAGTACTTC. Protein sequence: CASSSQGYEQYF.

The CDR3 DNA reads TGCGCCAGCAGCCAAGAACGTAATCGAGATGGCTACACCTTC. It specifies CASSQERNRDGYTF. V is TRBV4-3 and J is TRBJ1-2; unclear D gene. CDR3 length: 14 amino acids. In germline, CDR1 is LGHNA, CDR2 YSLEER. The V and J ends lost 0 bases and 6 bases respectively, with 11 bases between them.

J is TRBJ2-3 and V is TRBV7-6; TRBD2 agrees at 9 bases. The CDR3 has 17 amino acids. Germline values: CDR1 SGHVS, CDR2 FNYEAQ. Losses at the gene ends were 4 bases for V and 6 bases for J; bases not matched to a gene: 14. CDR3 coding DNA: TGTGCCAGCAGCTCCCCGGGCGGGGGGGCCCCCATGGATACGCAGTATTTT. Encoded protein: CASSSPGGGAPMDTQYF.

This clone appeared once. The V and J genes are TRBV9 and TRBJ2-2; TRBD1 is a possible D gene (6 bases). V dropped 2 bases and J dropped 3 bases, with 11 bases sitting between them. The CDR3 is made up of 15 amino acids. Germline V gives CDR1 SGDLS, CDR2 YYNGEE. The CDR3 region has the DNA TGTGCCAGCAGCGTCAGGGGCTCTTACACCGGGGAGCTGTTTTTT. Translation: CASSVRGSYTGELFF.

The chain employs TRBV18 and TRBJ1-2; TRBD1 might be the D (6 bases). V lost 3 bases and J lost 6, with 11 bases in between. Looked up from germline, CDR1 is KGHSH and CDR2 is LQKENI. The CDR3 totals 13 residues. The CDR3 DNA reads TGTGCCAGCTCACCCGGGACAATTGATGGCTACACCTTC. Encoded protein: CASSPGTIDGYTF.

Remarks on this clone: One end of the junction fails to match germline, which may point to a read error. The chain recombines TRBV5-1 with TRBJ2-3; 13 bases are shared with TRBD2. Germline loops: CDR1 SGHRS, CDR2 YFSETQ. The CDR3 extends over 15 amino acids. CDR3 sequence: CASSGLAGARTSVDF. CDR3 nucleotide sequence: TGCGCCAGCAGCGGACTAGCGGGGGCCCGAACCTCTGTAGATTTT.

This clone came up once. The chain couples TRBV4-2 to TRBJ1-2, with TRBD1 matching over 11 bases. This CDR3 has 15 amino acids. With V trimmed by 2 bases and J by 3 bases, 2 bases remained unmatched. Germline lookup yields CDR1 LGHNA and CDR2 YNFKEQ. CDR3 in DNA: TGTGCCAGCAGCCAACGGGACAGGGGGGACTATGGCTACACCTTC. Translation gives CASSQRDRGDYGYTF.

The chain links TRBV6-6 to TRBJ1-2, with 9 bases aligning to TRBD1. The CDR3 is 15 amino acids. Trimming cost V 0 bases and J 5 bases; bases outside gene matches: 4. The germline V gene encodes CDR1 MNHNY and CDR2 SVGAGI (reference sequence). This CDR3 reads CASSYSGQGTYGYTF. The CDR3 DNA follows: TGTGCCAGCAGTTACTCTGGACAGGGGACTTATGGCTACACCTTC.

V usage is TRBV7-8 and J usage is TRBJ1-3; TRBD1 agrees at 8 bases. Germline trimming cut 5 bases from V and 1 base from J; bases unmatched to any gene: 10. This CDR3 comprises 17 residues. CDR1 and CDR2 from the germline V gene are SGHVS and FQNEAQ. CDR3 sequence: CASSDRTGTRSGNTIYF. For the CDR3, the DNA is TGTGCCAGCAGCGACCGGACAGGGACAAGGTCTGGAAACACCATATATTTT.

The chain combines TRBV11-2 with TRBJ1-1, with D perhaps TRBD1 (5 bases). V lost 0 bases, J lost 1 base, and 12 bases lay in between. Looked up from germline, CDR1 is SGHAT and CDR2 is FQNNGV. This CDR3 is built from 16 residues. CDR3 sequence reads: CASSLEWRQKNTEAFF. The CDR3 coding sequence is TGTGCCAGCAGCTTAGAATGGAGACAGAAGAACACTGAAGCTTTCTTT.

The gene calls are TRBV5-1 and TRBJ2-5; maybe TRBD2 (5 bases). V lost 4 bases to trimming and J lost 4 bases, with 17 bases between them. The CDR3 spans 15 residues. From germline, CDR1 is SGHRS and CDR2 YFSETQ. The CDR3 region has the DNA TGCGCCAGCAGCACCCTAGGTAGCGACGGAGAGACCCAGTACTTC. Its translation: CASSTLGSDGETQYF.

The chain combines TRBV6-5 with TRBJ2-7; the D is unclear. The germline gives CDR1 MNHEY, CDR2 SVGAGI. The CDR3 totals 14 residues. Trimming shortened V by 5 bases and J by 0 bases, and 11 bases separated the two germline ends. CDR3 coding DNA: TGTGCCAGCAGTCCGCGAAGGGCCTCCTACGAGCAGTACTTC. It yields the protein CASSPRRASYEQYF.

The CDR3 DNA reads TGTGCCAGCAGTTTATCCCCCCTAGCGGGGATAACCGACAATGAGCAGTTCTTC. Translation gives CASSLSPLAGITDNEQFF. The gene calls are TRBV27 and TRBJ2-1; 9 positions agree with TRBD2. The V gene end was trimmed by 0 bases and the J gene end by 5 bases; junction bases not matched to a gene: 11. This CDR3 is 18 amino acids long. Germline V gene lookup returns CDR1 MNHEY and CDR2 SMNVEV (reference sequence).

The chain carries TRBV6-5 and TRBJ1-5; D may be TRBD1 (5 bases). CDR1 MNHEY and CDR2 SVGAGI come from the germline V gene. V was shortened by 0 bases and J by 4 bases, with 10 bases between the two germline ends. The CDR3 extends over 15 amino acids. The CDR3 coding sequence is TGTGCCAGCAGTTACTCGATCCAGGGTAATCAGCCCCAGCATTTT. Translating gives CASSYSIQGNQPQHF.

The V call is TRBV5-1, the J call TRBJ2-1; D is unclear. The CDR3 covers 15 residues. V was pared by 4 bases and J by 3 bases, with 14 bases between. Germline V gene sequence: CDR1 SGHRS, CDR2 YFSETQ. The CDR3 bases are TGCGCCAGCAGCCAACCAGGAAGGGACTACAATGAGCAGTTCTTC. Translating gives CASSQPGRDYNEQFF.

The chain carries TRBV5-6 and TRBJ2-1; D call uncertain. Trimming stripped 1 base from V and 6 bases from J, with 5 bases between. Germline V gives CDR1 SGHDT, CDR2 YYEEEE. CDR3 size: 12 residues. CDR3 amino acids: CASSLRVNEQFF. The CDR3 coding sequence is TGTGCCAGCAGCTTGCGGGTCAATGAGCAGTTCTTC.

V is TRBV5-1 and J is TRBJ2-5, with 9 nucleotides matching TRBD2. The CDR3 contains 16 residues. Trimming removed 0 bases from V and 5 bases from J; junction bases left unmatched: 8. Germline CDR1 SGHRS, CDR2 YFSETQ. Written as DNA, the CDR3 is TGCGCCAGCAGCTTGGTCGAAGCGGGGGGCCGGGAGACCCAGTACTTC. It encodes CASSLVEAGGRETQYF. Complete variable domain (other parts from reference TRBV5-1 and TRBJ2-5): KAGVTQTPRYLIKTRGQQVTLSCSPISGHRSVSWYQQTPGQGLQFLFEYFSETQRNKGNFPGRFSGRQFSNSRSEMNVSTLELGDSALYLCASSLVEAGGRETQYFGPGTRLLVL.

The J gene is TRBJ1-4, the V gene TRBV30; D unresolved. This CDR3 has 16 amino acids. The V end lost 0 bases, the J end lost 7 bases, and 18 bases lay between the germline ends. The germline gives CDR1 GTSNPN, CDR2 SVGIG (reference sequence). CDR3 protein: CAWSVGVSGMGEKLFF. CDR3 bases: TGTGCCTGGAGTGTTGGCGTTTCGGGGATGGGTGAAAAACTGTTTTTT. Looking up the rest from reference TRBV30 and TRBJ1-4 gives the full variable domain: SQTIHQWPATLVQPVGSPLSLECTVEGTSNPNLYWYRQAAGRGLQLLFYSVGIGQISSEVPQNLSASRPQDRQFILSSKKLLLSDSGFYLCAWSVGVSGMGEKLFFGSGTQLSVL.

The CDR3 DNA reads as TGTGCCTGGAGTCTAACAGGGGGCGGCGAGACCCAGTACTTC. It encodes CAWSLTGGGETQYF. The chain has TRBV30 and TRBJ2-5, with 9 bases fitting TRBD1. CDR3 length: 14 residues. Germline CDR1 is GTSNPN and CDR2 is SVGIG (reference sequence). V lost 2 bases to trimming and J lost 5 bases; unmatched junction nucleotides: 6.

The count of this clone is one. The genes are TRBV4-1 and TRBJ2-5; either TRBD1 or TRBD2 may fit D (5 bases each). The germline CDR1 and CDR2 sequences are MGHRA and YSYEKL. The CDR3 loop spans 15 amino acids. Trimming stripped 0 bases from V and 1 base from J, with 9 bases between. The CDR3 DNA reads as TGCGCCAGCAGCCAAGATGAGGGGAGCCAAGAGACCCAGTACTTC. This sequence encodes CASSQDEGSQETQYF.

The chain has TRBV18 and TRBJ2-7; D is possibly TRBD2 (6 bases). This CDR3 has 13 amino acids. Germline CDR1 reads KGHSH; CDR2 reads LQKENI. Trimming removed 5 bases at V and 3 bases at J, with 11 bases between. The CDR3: CASSTGTYYEQYF. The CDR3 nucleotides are TGTGCCAGCTCAACCGGGACTTACTACGAGCAGTACTTC. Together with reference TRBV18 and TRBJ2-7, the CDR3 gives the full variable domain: NAGVMQNPRHLVRRRGQEARLRCSPMKGHSHVYWYRQLPEEGLKFMVYLQKENIIDESGMPKERFSAEFPKEGPSILRIQQVVRGDSAAYFCASSTGTYYEQYFGPGTRLTVT.

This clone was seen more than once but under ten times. CDR3 DNA sequence: TGTGCCAGCAGCTTGGCAGGGCCTGGGAGCAATCAGCCCCAGCATTTT. This sequence encodes CASSLAGPGSNQPQHF. The chain employs TRBV5-5 and TRBJ1-5; D is possibly TRBD1 (5 bases). Germline assignment: CDR1 SGHKS and CDR2 YYEKEE (reference sequence). This CDR3 is built from 16 residues. V was shortened by 0 bases and J by 1 base, with 11 bases between the two germline ends.

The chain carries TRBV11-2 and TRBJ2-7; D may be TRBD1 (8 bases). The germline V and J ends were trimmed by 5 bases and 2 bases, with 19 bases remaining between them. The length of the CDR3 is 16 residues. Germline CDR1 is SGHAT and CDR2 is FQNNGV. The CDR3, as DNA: TGTGCCAGCAGCCGATGGACAGGGAGGGACCCCTACGAGCAGTACTTC. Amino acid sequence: CASSRWTGRDPYEQYF.

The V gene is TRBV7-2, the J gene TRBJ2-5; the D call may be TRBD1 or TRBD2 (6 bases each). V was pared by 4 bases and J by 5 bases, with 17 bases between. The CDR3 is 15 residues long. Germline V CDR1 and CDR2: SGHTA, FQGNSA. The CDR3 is CASSSQVGAGETQYF. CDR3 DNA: TGTGCCAGCAGCTCCCAAGTGGGGGCGGGGGAGACCCAGTACTTC. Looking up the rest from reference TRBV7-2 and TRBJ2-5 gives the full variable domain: GAGVSQSPSNKVTEKGKDVELRCDPISGHTALYWYRQSLGQGLEFLIYFQGNSAPDKSGLPSDRFSAERTGGSVSTLTIQRTQQEDSAVYLCASSSQVGAGETQYFGPGTRLLVL.

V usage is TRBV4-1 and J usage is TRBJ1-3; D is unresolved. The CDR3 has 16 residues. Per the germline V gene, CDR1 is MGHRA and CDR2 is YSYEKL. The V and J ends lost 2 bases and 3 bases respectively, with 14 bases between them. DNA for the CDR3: TGCGCCAGCAGCCAATATGATTACCTGCGTGGAAACACCATATATTTT. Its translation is CASSQYDYLRGNTIYF.